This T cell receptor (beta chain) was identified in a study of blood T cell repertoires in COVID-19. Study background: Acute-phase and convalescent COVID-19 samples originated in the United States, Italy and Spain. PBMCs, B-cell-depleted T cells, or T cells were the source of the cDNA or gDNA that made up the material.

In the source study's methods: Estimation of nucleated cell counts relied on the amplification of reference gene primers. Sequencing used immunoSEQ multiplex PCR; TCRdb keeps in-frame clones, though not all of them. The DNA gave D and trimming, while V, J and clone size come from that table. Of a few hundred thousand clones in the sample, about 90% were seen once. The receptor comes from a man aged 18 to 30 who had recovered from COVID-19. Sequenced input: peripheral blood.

Here the CDR3 DNA reads TGTGCCAGCACTAAACCCGGGACAGGGGCCTACGAGCAGTACTTC. Its protein is CASTKPGTGAYEQYF. The rearrangement uses TRBV6-6 and TRBJ2-7, with 10 bases identical to TRBD1. Trimming took 7 bases from V and 2 from J; bases not matched to a gene: 8. CDR1 is MNHNY, CDR2 SVGAGI, per germline (reference sequence). CDR3 length: 15 residues.